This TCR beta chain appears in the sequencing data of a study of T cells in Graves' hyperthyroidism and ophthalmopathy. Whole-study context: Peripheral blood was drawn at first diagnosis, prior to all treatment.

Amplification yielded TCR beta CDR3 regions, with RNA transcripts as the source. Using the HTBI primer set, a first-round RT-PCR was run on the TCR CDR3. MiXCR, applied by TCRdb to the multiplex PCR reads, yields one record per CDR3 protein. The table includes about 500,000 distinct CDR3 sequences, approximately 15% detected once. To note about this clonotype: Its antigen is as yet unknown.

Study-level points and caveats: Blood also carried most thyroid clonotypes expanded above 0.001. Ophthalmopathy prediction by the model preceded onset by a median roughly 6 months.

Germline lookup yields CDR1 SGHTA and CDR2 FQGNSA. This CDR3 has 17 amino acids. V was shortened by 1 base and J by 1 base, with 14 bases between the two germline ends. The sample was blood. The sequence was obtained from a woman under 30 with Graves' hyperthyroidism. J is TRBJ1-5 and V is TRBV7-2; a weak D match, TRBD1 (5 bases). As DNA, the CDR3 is TGTGCCAGCAGCTTAGGGGGGGGACGCCTGAGCAATCAGCCCCAGCATTTT. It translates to CASSLGGGRLSNQPQHF.